One sample yielded the 31 T cell receptor beta chains listed below, sequenced in a study of blood T cell repertoires in COVID-19 (dated by TCRdb to about 2020). The method behind the library was the immunoSEQ multiplex PCR assay. What TCRdb holds here is the immuneACCESS table cut down to in-frame rearrangements. Part of the clones is not present; checked against another copy, under half of the missing clones reflect an unresolved V gene, and the others are unexplained. Within this sample are over 25,000 clones, with under 85% of them counted one time only. Of the sample, about 44% falls within the top ten clones. Source material: peripheral blood. Receptors were obtained from a woman older than 75 with acute or convalescent COVID-19.

CDR3 region: CASSHTPGQGNEQYF. The DNA of the CDR3 is TGTGCCAGCAGCCACACTCCGGGACAGGGTAACGAGCAGTACTTC. The chain recombines TRBV14 with TRBJ2-7; 9 bases are a match to TRBD1. CDR3 length: 15 amino acids. CDR1 is SGHDN and CDR2 is FVKESK in the germline V gene. The ends lost 3 bases at V and 5 bases at J; junction bases unmatched: 8.

The chain combines TRBV6-5 with TRBJ1-4; tentatively, D is TRBD1 (5 bases). V was shortened by 8 bases and J by 3 bases, with 7 bases between the two germline ends. The length of the CDR3 is 12 residues. CDR1 MNHEY and CDR2 SVGAGI come from the germline V gene. The CDR3 loop is CASGQPNEKLFF. CDR3 bases: TGTGCCAGCGGACAACCTAATGAAAAACTGTTTTTT.

The chain has TRBV9 and TRBJ2-1; D is perhaps TRBD1 (6 bases). Deletions cut 0 bases from V and 6 bases from J, with 13 bases between. The CDR3 contains 15 residues. Germline V CDR1 and CDR2: SGDLS, YYNGEE. CDR3 coding DNA: TGTGCCAGCAGCGTAGAGAGAGGGACAATCAATGAGCAGTTCTTC. Protein sequence: CASSVERGTINEQFF.

The V and J genes are TRBV28 and TRBJ2-7, with TRBD2 as a possible D gene (6 bases). Germline CDR1 is MDHEN and CDR2 is SYDVKM. The CDR3 length is 15 residues. The V end was cut by 2 bases, the J end by 2 bases, with 13 bases between. The CDR3 region is CASSLDAGRAYEQYF. For the CDR3, the DNA is TGTGCCAGCAGTTTAGACGCCGGGAGAGCCTACGAGCAGTACTTC.

V and J are TRBV28 and TRBJ1-6; TRBD1 aligns across 7 bases. Germline values: CDR1 MDHEN, CDR2 SYDVKM. The CDR3 has 15 amino acids. With V trimmed by 3 bases and J by 6 bases, 5 bases remained unmatched. The CDR3 nucleotides read TGTGCCAGCAGTTTCGGGACAGACCCTAATTCACCCCTCCACTTT. Its protein is CASSFGTDPNSPLHF.

V gene TRBV7-9 combines with J gene TRBJ2-5; D gene unclear. The germline CDR1 and CDR2 sequences are SEHNR and FQNEAQ (reference sequence). The V end was cut by 3 bases, the J end by 3 bases, with 11 bases between. CDR3 length: 14 residues. The CDR3 spells CASSFTDKKETQYF. The CDR3 nucleotides are TGTGCCAGCAGCTTCACTGACAAGAAAGAGACCCAGTACTTC. Filled out from reference TRBV7-9 and TRBJ2-5, the complete variable domain reads DTGVSQNPRHKITKRGQNVTFRCDPISEHNRLYWYRQTLGQGPEFLTYFQNEAQLEKSRLLSDRFSAERPKGSFSTLEIQRTEQGDSAMYLCASSFTDKKETQYFGPGTRLLVL.

The chain employs TRBV9 and TRBJ2-2; D is uncertain. Germline V CDR1 and CDR2: SGDLS, YYNGEE. This CDR3 region has 14 residues. V lost 3 bases, J lost 6 bases, and 12 bases lay in between. CDR3 bases: TGTGCCAGCAGCGAATCGAGTTTTCCCGGGGAGCTGTTTTTT. This gives the protein CASSESSFPGELFF.

This clone was observed a few times. V usage is TRBV28 and J usage is TRBJ2-1; D uncertain. Germline values: CDR1 MDHEN, CDR2 SYDVKM. Trimming left V 6 bases short and J 8 bases short, with 8 bases between. CDR3 length: 11 amino acids. The CDR3 nucleotides are TGTGCCAGCAGCCCCCGGTATGAGCAGTTCTTC. This codes for CASSPRYEQFF.

This rearrangement joins TRBV15 to TRBJ2-6, with 8 bases that match TRBD1. The CDR3 totals 15 residues. The germline V gene has CDR1 LNHNV and CDR2 YYDKDF (reference sequence). The trim removed 10 bases at V and 0 bases at J, leaving 5 bases unmatched. CDR3 nucleotides: TGTGCCATCAGGGGGCCTAACTCTGGGGCCAACGTCCTGACTTTC. Its translation is CAIRGPNSGANVLTF.

The chain carries TRBV28 and TRBJ2-5; 9 bases are shared with TRBD2. The CDR3 is made up of 13 amino acids. The V and J ends lost 2 bases and 11 bases, in that order; junction bases with no gene match: 6. Germline V CDR1 and CDR2: MDHEN, SYDVKM. The DNA for the CDR3 is TGTGCCAGCAGTTTACCTCCTAGCGGGACTCAGTACTTC. This translates into CASSLPPSGTQYF.

The rearrangement uses TRBV20-1 and TRBJ1-3, with no clear D. From germline, CDR1 is DFQATT and CDR2 SNEGSKA (reference sequence). This CDR3 has 11 residues. CDR3 loop: CACDFGNTIYF. The CDR3 region has the DNA TGCGCCTGCGACTTCGGAAACACCATATATTTT.

This chain joins TRBV2 and TRBJ1-2, with D perhaps TRBD1 (6 bases). Per germline, CDR1 SNHLY and CDR2 FYNNEI. Trimming stripped 6 bases from V and 6 bases from J, with 17 bases between. This CDR3 has 14 amino acids. The CDR3 coding sequence is TGTGCCAGCAGGCCCGAAGGGCAGGGGAATGGCTACACCTTC. It translates to CASRPEGQGNGYTF. The complete variable domain, with remaining parts taken from reference TRBV2 and TRBJ1-2, reads EPEVTQTPSHQVTQMGQEVILRCVPISNHLYFYWYRQILGQKVEFLVSFYNNEISEKSEIFDDQFSVERPDGSNFTLKIRSTKLEDSAMYFCASRPEGQGNGYTFGSGTRLTVV.

The chain joins TRBV5-6 to TRBJ2-5; D is possibly TRBD2 (6 bases). CDR3 length: 14 amino acids. Germline values: CDR1 SGHDT, CDR2 YYEEEE. The V end was cut by 5 bases, the J end by 4 bases, with 15 bases between. The CDR3 region has the DNA TGTGCCAGCAGACGGCTAGCGCAATCAGAGACCCAGTACTTC. It yields the protein CASRRLAQSETQYF.

This chain uses TRBV28 with TRBJ1-4, with 10 bases matching TRBD1. This CDR3 region has 13 residues. Germline CDR1 MDHEN, CDR2 SYDVKM. J was trimmed by 11 bases and V by 5 bases; bases with no gene match: 5. The CDR3 sequence: CASSPGTGDKLFF. CDR3 in DNA: TGTGCCAGCAGTCCAGGGACAGGGGACAAACTGTTTTTT. The full variable domain, completed using reference TRBV28 and TRBJ1-4, is DVKVTQSSRYLVKRTGEKVFLECVQDMDHENMFWYRQDPGLGLRLIYFSYDVKMKEKGDIPEGYSVSREKKERFSLILESASTNQTSMYLCASSPGTGDKLFFGSGTQLSVL.

This clone appeared once. The rearrangement links TRBV10-3 to TRBJ1-1; 8 bases line up with TRBD1. Germline lookup yields CDR1 ENHRY and CDR2 SYGVKD. This CDR3 region has 14 residues. V shed 3 bases, J shed 4 bases, and the junction held 4 bases outside the gene matches. The CDR3 nucleotides are TGTGCCATCAGTGATACTACAGGGGGCACTGAAGCTTTCTTT. Its protein product is CAISDTTGGTEAFF.

The CDR3 is CASCYGTGFNEQYF. The CDR3 DNA reads TGTGCCAGCTGTTACGGGACAGGGTTCAACGAGCAGTACTTC. The chain has TRBV28 and TRBJ2-7, with TRBD1 identical over 9 bases. Trimming removed 8 bases from V and 5 bases from J; junction bases left unmatched: 10. The CDR3 contains 14 residues. CDR1 MDHEN and CDR2 SYDVKM come from the germline V gene.

The chain joins TRBV27 to TRBJ2-7; 10 nucleotides match TRBD2. Trimming at V came to 6 bases and at J to 7 bases, leaving 6 bases not matched to a gene. There are 13 residues in the CDR3. The V gene's germline CDR1 is MNHEY and CDR2 SMNVEV (reference sequence). As DNA, the CDR3 is TGTGCCAGCAGGGCTAGCGGGGGAGGTGAGCAGTACTTC. Translation gives CASRASGGGEQYF.

The chain couples TRBV5-4 to TRBJ2-1, with TRBD2 identical over 12 bases. The trim removed 1 base at V and 6 bases at J, leaving 2 bases unmatched. This CDR3 has 15 residues. CDR1 and CDR2 (germline): SGHNT, YYREEE (reference sequence). CDR3 sequence (DNA): TGTGCCAGCAGCTTGTCGGGACTAGCGGGCAATGAGCAGTTCTTC. Translating it yields CASSLSGLAGNEQFF.

J is TRBJ2-1 and V is TRBV27, with TRBD2 identical over 13 bases. Trimming at V came to 6 bases and at J to 7 bases, leaving 3 bases not matched to a gene. Germline values: CDR1 MNHEY, CDR2 SMNVEV (reference sequence). This CDR3 comprises 14 residues. The CDR3 protein is CASRETSGRNEQFF. The CDR3 bases are TGTGCCAGCAGGGAGACTAGCGGGAGGAATGAGCAGTTCTTC.

The J gene is TRBJ2-1, the V gene TRBV6-6; D may be TRBD2 (5 bases). CDR1 MNHNY and CDR2 SVGAGI come from the germline V gene (reference sequence). The CDR3 spans 14 residues. V lost 1 base to trimming and J lost 4 bases, with 8 bases between them. Here the CDR3 reads CASSYFGLYNEQFF. The CDR3 bases are TGTGCCAGCAGTTACTTCGGACTTTACAATGAGCAGTTCTTC.

The rearrangement uses TRBV14 and TRBJ2-7; 8 nucleotides match TRBD1. The V gene end was trimmed by 0 bases and the J gene end by 5 bases; junction bases not matched to a gene: 3. This CDR3 has 14 amino acids. CDR1 is SGHDN, CDR2 FVKESK, per germline. The chain's CDR3 is CASSQDVRGHEQYF. DNA of the CDR3: TGTGCCAGCAGCCAAGATGTCAGGGGGCACGAGCAGTACTTC. Full variable domain (remainder filled in from reference TRBV14 and TRBJ2-7): EAGVTQFPSHSVIEKGQTVTLRCDPISGHDNLYWYRRVMGKEIKFLLHFVKESKQDESGMPNNRFLAERTGGTYSTLKVQPAELEDSGVYFCASSQDVRGHEQYFGPGTRLTVT.

The V gene is TRBV19, the J gene TRBJ2-7; 7 bases map to TRBD1. In germline, CDR1 is LNHDA, CDR2 SQIVND (reference sequence). This CDR3 comprises 14 residues. J gave up 0 bases and V 4 bases, and 3 bases lay outside the gene matches. CDR3 coding DNA: TGTGCCAGTAGTACGACAGGGAACTCCTACGAGCAGTACTTC. Protein: CASSTTGNSYEQYF.

The chain uses TRBV30 and TRBJ2-5; 7 bases match TRBD2. The CDR3 consists of 12 residues. The V gene's germline CDR1 is GTSNPN and CDR2 SVGIG (reference sequence). V was pared by 3 bases and J by 5 bases, with 3 bases of the junction left unmatched. CDR3: CAWRLAIETQYF. The CDR3 nucleotides are TGTGCCTGGAGACTAGCGATTGAGACCCAGTACTTC. Filled out from reference TRBV30 and TRBJ2-5, the complete variable domain reads SQTIHQWPATLVQPVGSPLSLECTVEGTSNPNLYWYRQAAGRGLQLLFYSVGIGQISSEVPQNLSASRPQDRQFILSSKKLLLSDSGFYLCAWRLAIETQYFGPGTRLLVL.

The table lists this clone with a count of one. This chain joins TRBV6-5 and TRBJ1-6; TRBD1 matches 8 bases. V dropped 5 bases and J dropped 11; count of bases not matched to a gene: 8. This CDR3 region has 14 residues. Germline values: CDR1 MNHEY, CDR2 SVGAGI. The CDR3 spells CASSQRQGIAPLHF. The CDR3 nucleotides are TGTGCCAGCAGTCAGAGACAGGGGATCGCACCCCTCCACTTT.

The chain uses TRBV30 and TRBJ1-2; the D is unclear. Per the germline V gene, CDR1 is GTSNPN and CDR2 is SVGIG (reference sequence). The CDR3 contains 16 residues. V gave up 2 bases and J gave up 0 bases, with 16 bases separating them. The CDR3 DNA reads as TGTGCCTGGAGTCCTCCCCAGTGGGGAGCTAACTATGGCTACACCTTC. Protein product: CAWSPPQWGANYGYTF.

This sequence joins TRBV5-4 and TRBJ2-3; unclear D gene. The germline V gene encodes CDR1 SGHNT and CDR2 YYREEE (reference sequence). CDR3 length: 15 residues. V dropped 4 bases and J dropped 2 bases, with 14 bases sitting between them. CDR3: CASSQGGPFTDTQYF. The DNA for the CDR3 is TGTGCCAGCAGCCAAGGTGGGCCCTTCACAGATACGCAGTATTTT.

Here the CDR3 reads CASSLSPGGYEQYF. DNA for the CDR3: TGTGCCAGCAGCTTAAGCCCGGGAGGCTACGAGCAGTACTTC. V gene TRBV7-3 combines with J gene TRBJ2-7; TRBD2 matches at 7 bases. The V segment lost 1 base and the J segment 3 bases; nucleotides outside the gene matches: 3. CDR3 length: 14 amino acids. The germline V gene has CDR1 SGHTA and CDR2 FQGTGA.

The chain recombines TRBV28 with TRBJ1-2; the D is unclear. CDR1 and CDR2 from the germline V gene are MDHEN and SYDVKM. This CDR3 comprises 10 residues. The ends were cut back, 10 bases at V and 4 bases at J, with 7 bases in the middle. The CDR3 protein is CATEGYGYTF. CDR3 in DNA: TGTGCCACCGAGGGCTATGGCTACACCTTC.

This rearrangement joins TRBV27 to TRBJ2-3; TRBD2 might be the D (6 bases). Per the germline V gene, CDR1 is MNHEY and CDR2 is SMNVEV (reference sequence). Trimming took 0 bases from V and 1 from J, leaving 11 bases between them. The CDR3 runs to 16 residues. CDR3 sequence (DNA): TGTGCCAGCAGTTTATCGGGGGGTCGACGCACAGATACGCAGTATTTT. Translated: CASSLSGGRRTDTQYF.

The gene calls are TRBV10-3 and TRBJ2-2, with 7 bases that match TRBD1. V dropped 5 bases and J dropped 4; count of bases not matched to a gene: 7. The CDR3 consists of 15 residues. Germline-derived CDR1 and CDR2 are ENHRY and SYGVKD. CDR3: CAISLGQTSTGELFF. CDR3 sequence (DNA): TGTGCCATCAGTTTGGGACAGACGAGCACCGGGGAGCTGTTTTTT.

The gene calls are TRBV3-1 (or the pseudogene TRBV3-2) and TRBJ1-4; TRBD1 might be the D (5 bases). CDR3 size: 15 residues. CDR1 and CDR2 from the germline V gene are LGHDT and YNNKEL (reference sequence). V lost 0 bases and J lost 8, with 13 bases in between. Written as DNA, the CDR3 is TGTGCCAGCAGCCAAGATAGGAGGGGACGCGAAAAACTGTTTTTT. It yields the protein CASSQDRRGREKLFF.